This T cell receptor (beta chain) was sequenced during a study of shared clonotypes between healthy human individuals. Findings and limits, study-wide: In the sorted subsets, rarefaction showed sequencing was incomplete despite large depth. Sharing across four donors was highest in naive CD4 (around 5%) and lowest in memory CD8 (around 0.4%).

Naive CD8 cells were CD45RO-negative, positively selected for CCR7, excluding terminally differentiated effector memory CD45RA+ cells. Clones were sequenced by immunoSEQ multiplex PCR, and TCRdb holds only the in-frame ones, with some missing. The sample includes more than 2 million clones, approximately 95% of them seen just once. Concerning this clone: Its specificity is not known.

The sample consisted of naive CD8+ T cells sorted from blood. This clonotype originated in a man aged 18 to 30 in good health.

In DNA, the CDR3 is TGTGCCAGCAGCGGATTCACAGGGGGAGAGACCCAGTACTTC. Encoded protein: CASSGFTGGETQYF. The V gene is TRBV7-9, the J gene TRBJ2-5, with TRBD1 matching 8 bases. CDR3 size: 14 residues. Germline V gene lookup returns CDR1 SEHNR and CDR2 FQNEAQ (reference sequence). V dropped 5 bases and J dropped 4; count of bases not matched to a gene: 6.